The 30 T cell receptor beta chains below all came from one sample that was sequenced in a study of blood T cell repertoires in COVID-19. Repertoires were generated with immunoSEQ multiplex PCR, while TCRdb's copy carries only in-frame clones and drops some. There are roughly 440,000 clones in the sample; more than 70% occur only once, and about 12% lies in the top ten. Sequencing used peripheral blood. The receptors stem from a woman aged 45-59 years with COVID-19, enrolled during active disease.

The chain combines TRBV7-9 with TRBJ1-2, with D perhaps matching TRBD1 (6 bases). This CDR3 has 14 amino acids. With 2 bases removed from V and 10 bases from J, the gap between germline ends came to 17 bases. Germline V gene sequence: CDR1 SEHNR, CDR2 FQNEAQ (reference sequence). CDR3 coding DNA: TGTGCCAGCAGCTTAAGTAGGACAGCCATACACTACACCTTC. It is translated as CASSLSRTAIHYTF. Full variable domain (missing parts from reference TRBV7-9 and TRBJ1-2): DTGVSQNPRHKITKRGQNVTFRCDPISEHNRLYWYRQTLGQGPEFLTYFQNEAQLEKSRLLSDRFSAERPKGSFSTLEIQRTEQGDSAMYLCASSLSRTAIHYTFGSGTRLTVV.

This clone was seen a handful of times. V gene TRBV5-1 combines with J gene TRBJ1-1, with D possibly TRBD1 on 5 matching bases. Trimming took 4 bases from V and 1 from J, leaving 14 bases between them. The CDR3 totals 15 residues. Germline-derived CDR1 and CDR2 are SGHRS and YFSETQ. The CDR3 sequence is CASSRDGGENTEAFF. CDR3 DNA sequence: TGCGCCAGCAGCCGGGACGGGGGGGAGAACACTGAAGCTTTCTTT.

This chain links TRBV29-1 with TRBJ2-7; TRBD1 matches 7 bases. From germline, CDR1 is SQVTM and CDR2 ANQGSEA. The CDR3 sequence is 15 residues long. J was trimmed by 6 bases and V by 0 bases; bases with no gene match: 11. The CDR3 DNA reads as TGCAGCGTTGAAGATCGAAGGGGGCAGGGCCCCGAGCAGTACTTC. Amino acid sequence: CSVEDRRGQGPEQYF.

This clone has only one observation. This chain joins TRBV28 and TRBJ2-2; maybe TRBD1 (6 bases). The CDR3 spans 17 residues. Trimming stripped 2 bases from V and 1 base from J, with 14 bases between. CDR1 and CDR2 from the germline V gene are MDHEN and SYDVKM. The CDR3: CASSLGLQGKNTGELFF. As DNA, the CDR3 is TGTGCCAGCAGTTTAGGGTTACAGGGAAAGAACACCGGGGAGCTGTTTTTT.

V gene TRBV7-9 combines with J gene TRBJ2-3, with D possibly being TRBD1 (5 bases). This CDR3 is built from 15 residues. Trimming took off 1 base at V and 0 bases at J, with 8 bases between the two ends. CDR1 and CDR2 from the germline V gene are SEHNR and FQNEAQ (reference sequence). The CDR3 region has the DNA TGTGCCAGCAGCTTAGGGACATACAGCACAGATACGCAGTATTTT. This encodes CASSLGTYSTDTQYF.

This clone was picked up one time. The DNA of the CDR3 is TGCGCCAGCAGCCAGCCTAGTTCCGGGGAGCTGTTTTTT. Protein sequence: CASSQPSSGELFF. The chain is built from TRBV4-1 and TRBJ2-2, with D unresolved. The CDR3 has 13 residues. The V gene lost 3 bases and the J gene lost 6 bases, with 8 bases spanning the gap. In germline, CDR1 is MGHRA, CDR2 YSYEKL.

The gene calls are TRBV10-3 and TRBJ2-5; 8 bases match TRBD1. CDR3 length: 13 residues. Losses at the gene ends were 7 bases for V and 4 bases for J; bases not matched to a gene: 5. CDR1 and CDR2 (germline): ENHRY, SYGVKD. CDR3 sequence (DNA): TGTGCCATCACAATCGACAGGGGAGAGACCCAGTACTTC. Protein sequence: CAITIDRGETQYF.

The V call is TRBV27, the J call TRBJ1-2; TRBD1 matches at 8 bases. Looked up from germline, CDR1 is MNHEY and CDR2 is SMNVEV (reference sequence). The CDR3 runs to 16 residues. Losses at the gene ends were 6 bases for V and 0 bases for J; bases not matched to a gene: 9. In DNA form, the CDR3 reads TGTGCCAGCAGGGACAGGGTAACGTCGGCTAACTATGGCTACACCTTC. It specifies CASRDRVTSANYGYTF.

The gene calls are TRBV27 and TRBJ2-2; possibly TRBD1 for D (6 bases). The CDR3 extends over 14 amino acids. V was shortened by 6 bases and J by 2 bases, with 10 bases between the two germline ends. Germline CDR1 MNHEY, CDR2 SMNVEV (reference sequence). In DNA form, the CDR3 reads TGTGCCAGCAGCCGGGACACCAACACCGGGGAGCTGTTTTTT. Encoded protein: CASSRDTNTGELFF.

The chain employs TRBV4-1 and TRBJ1-2; TRBD1 might be the D (5 bases). Trimming removed 1 base from V and 12 bases from J, with 12 bases in between. The germline gives CDR1 MGHRA, CDR2 YSYEKL. The CDR3 contains 12 residues. CDR3 coding DNA: TGCGCCAGCAGCCAAGGGACATTGGCTAACACCTTC. Its protein is CASSQGTLANTF.

The rearrangement uses TRBV28 and TRBJ1-5; D possibly corresponds to TRBD1 (5 bases). The CDR3 runs to 11 residues. Trimming stripped 4 bases from V and 7 bases from J, with 5 bases between. Germline V gene data show CDR1 as MDHEN and CDR2 as SYDVKM. As DNA, the CDR3 is TGTGCCAGCAGTTGGGGCCAGCCCCAGCATTTT. The encoded protein is CASSWGQPQHF.

This rearrangement joins TRBV24-1 to TRBJ1-2; the match to TRBD1 covers 8 bases. V lost 0 bases to trimming and J lost 6 bases; unmatched junction nucleotides: 2. Germline assignment: CDR1 KGHDR and CDR2 SFDVKD. The CDR3 covers 14 residues. DNA for the CDR3: TGTGCCACCAGTGATTTGACAGGGGGGGATGGCTACACCTTC. Protein: CATSDLTGGDGYTF.

This clone was observed once. The chain employs TRBV11-2 and TRBJ2-3, with D maybe TRBD2 (6 bases). CDR1 is SGHAT and CDR2 is FQNNGV in the germline V gene. Trimming stripped 8 bases from V and 0 bases from J, with 9 bases between. The CDR3 runs to 13 residues. CDR3 sequence (DNA): TGTGCCAGCCGGGACTCCAGCACAGATACGCAGTATTTT. It codes for CASRDSSTDTQYF.

The V call is TRBV9, the J call TRBJ2-3; 9 bases line up with TRBD2. Per the germline V gene, CDR1 is SGDLS and CDR2 is YYNGEE. The CDR3 totals 16 residues. Trimming cost V 0 bases and J 4 bases; bases outside gene matches: 6. The CDR3 loop reads CASSVDIAGAADTQYF. Written as DNA, the CDR3 is TGTGCCAGCAGCGTAGACATAGCGGGGGCGGCAGATACGCAGTATTTT.

The chain links TRBV27 to TRBJ2-7; 7 positions match TRBD1. Trimming at V came to 5 bases and at J to 4 bases, leaving 11 bases not matched to a gene. The CDR3 runs to 15 residues. Germline assignment: CDR1 MNHEY and CDR2 SMNVEV (reference sequence). This chain's CDR3 is CASSLTGTEGYEQYF. The CDR3 DNA reads as TGTGCCAGCAGTCTCACCGGGACAGAGGGTTACGAGCAGTACTTC.

This clone has ten or more counts. This rearrangement joins TRBV14 to TRBJ1-2, with no clear D. V was clipped by 1 base and J by 3 bases, with 12 bases between them. The germline gives CDR1 SGHDN, CDR2 FVKESK. The CDR3 contains 15 residues. The CDR3 here is CASSQVPTLDYGYTF. In DNA, the CDR3 is TGTGCCAGCAGCCAAGTGCCTACCCTAGACTATGGCTACACCTTC.

To note about this clone: This CDR3 is also generated by other DNA sequences in the sample. This sequence joins TRBV4-1 and TRBJ1-3; tentatively, D is TRBD1 (5 bases). The V end was cut by 0 bases, the J end by 4 bases, with 13 bases between. This CDR3 region has 16 residues. Germline CDR1 MGHRA, CDR2 YSYEKL. The CDR3 sequence is CASSQDSRGSGNTIYF. DNA of the CDR3: TGCGCCAGCAGCCAAGATAGTAGGGGCTCGGGAAACACCATATATTTT.

V gene TRBV5-1 combines with J gene TRBJ2-2; 13 bases match TRBD2. From germline, CDR1 is SGHRS and CDR2 YFSETQ. This CDR3 comprises 17 residues. Trimming removed 0 bases from V and 3 bases from J; junction bases left unmatched: 2. The CDR3 sequence is CASSLAGLAGDTGELFF. The CDR3 coding sequence is TGCGCCAGCAGCTTGGCAGGACTAGCGGGGGACACCGGGGAGCTGTTTTTT.

Details on this clone: Other DNA sequences in this specimen translate into the identical CDR3. The chain couples TRBV29-1 to TRBJ1-2; D is possibly TRBD1 (5 bases). The germline V gene encodes CDR1 SQVTM and CDR2 ANQGSEA. The CDR3 is made up of 11 amino acids. Trimming took 6 bases from V and 6 from J, leaving 11 bases between them. This chain's CDR3 is CSVGGEDGYTF. CDR3 nucleotides: TGCAGCGTCGGAGGGGAGGATGGCTACACCTTC.

This clone was observed at least ten times. V is TRBV24-1 and J is TRBJ1-2, with D uncertain. Trimming stripped 6 bases from V and 0 bases from J, with 7 bases between. Per germline, CDR1 KGHDR and CDR2 SFDVKD. The CDR3 consists of 13 residues. The CDR3 reads CATSPAANYGYTF. CDR3 sequence (DNA): TGTGCCACCAGTCCGGCGGCTAACTATGGCTACACCTTC.

The V call is TRBV25-1, the J call TRBJ2-5, with a possible D match to TRBD1 (6 bases). The CDR3 is 13 amino acids. V was trimmed by 3 bases and J by 9 bases, leaving 14 bases between them. Germline CDR1 and CDR2: MGHDK and SYGVNS. The CDR3 DNA reads TGTGCCAGCAGTGACCCCGGGACACTGTCCCAGTACTTC. This gives the protein CASSDPGTLSQYF.

The genes are TRBV3-1 (or the pseudogene TRBV3-2) and TRBJ2-5; D remains unclear. From germline, CDR1 is LGHDT and CDR2 YNNKEL (reference sequence). CDR3 length equals 10 residues. V was clipped by 4 bases and J by 7 bases, with 4 bases between them. DNA for the CDR3: TGTGCCAGCAGCCCGGGGACCCAGTACTTC. It is translated as CASSPGTQYF.

Worth noting for this clone: This clone may be a read error of a much larger clone one base away. The chain joins TRBV5-1 to TRBJ1-2, with D maybe TRBD1 (5 bases). The CDR3 is 13 amino acids. V lost 4 bases and J lost 3, with 10 bases in between. Germline V lookup: CDR1 SGHRS, CDR2 YFSETQ. In DNA form, the CDR3 reads TGCGCCAGCAGCCGCGGGACGGACTATGGCTACACCTTC. It yields the protein CASSRGTDYGYTF.

The V call is TRBV9, the J call TRBJ2-1, with 10 positions matching TRBD2. Germline CDR1 SGDLS, CDR2 YYNGEE. The CDR3 extends over 15 amino acids. V lost 7 bases to trimming and J lost 5 bases; unmatched junction nucleotides: 9. The CDR3 nucleotides are TGTGCCAGCGCCGCCCTAGCGGGGGACCACAATGAGCAGTTCTTC. This encodes CASAALAGDHNEQFF.

The chain combines TRBV5-1 with TRBJ1-1; 8 bases match TRBD1. Per germline, CDR1 SGHRS and CDR2 YFSETQ. The V segment lost 1 base and the J segment 1 base; nucleotides outside the gene matches: 6. This CDR3 spans 16 amino acids. The CDR3 nucleotides are TGCGCCAGCAGCTTGACAGGGGGAGTTTGGAACACTGAAGCTTTCTTT. Translation: CASSLTGGVWNTEAFF.

The chain is built from TRBV5-4 and TRBJ2-5; 10 positions match TRBD1. CDR1 is SGHNT and CDR2 is YYREEE in the germline V gene (reference sequence). The CDR3 has 19 residues. The junction had 16 bases not matched to a gene; V was cut back by 4 bases and J by 1 base. Written as DNA, the CDR3 is TGTGCCAGCAGCGGCGGACAGGGGGTGCTTTTACATCTCCAAGAGACCCAGTACTTC. Translating gives CASSGGQGVLLHLQETQYF.

J is TRBJ2-6 and V is TRBV11-2, with 7 bases matching TRBD1. The CDR3 runs to 19 residues. CDR1 and CDR2 (germline): SGHAT, FQNNGV. V shed 0 bases, J shed 0 bases, and the junction held 8 bases outside the gene matches. The CDR3 region is CASSLDSGQWSSGANVLTF. The CDR3, as DNA: TGTGCCAGCAGCTTAGATTCGGGACAGTGGAGCTCTGGGGCCAACGTCCTGACTTTC.

This clone is a singleton in its sample. The rearrangement joins TRBV5-1 to TRBJ2-3, with 9 positions matching TRBD2. The CDR3 is made up of 14 amino acids. Germline assignment: CDR1 SGHRS and CDR2 YFSETQ. J gave up 5 bases and V 3 bases, and 4 bases lay outside the gene matches. The CDR3 sequence is CASSWGLAGDTQYF. The CDR3 bases are TGCGCCAGCAGCTGGGGACTAGCAGGAGATACGCAGTATTTT.

The V and J genes are TRBV5-6 and TRBJ2-2; D is ambiguous. The CDR3 has 11 residues. V was trimmed by 4 bases and J by 8 bases, leaving 6 bases between them. The germline V gene encodes CDR1 SGHDT and CDR2 YYEEEE. The DNA for the CDR3 is TGTGCCAGCAGCATTTTAGGGGAGCTGTTTTTT. Amino acids: CASSILGELFF.

This clone was picked up one time. CDR3 loop: CASSLDGLLNEQFF. The CDR3 nucleotides read TGTGCCAGCAGCTTAGACGGACTCCTAAATGAGCAGTTCTTC. The gene calls are TRBV7-2 and TRBJ2-1, with D possibly matching TRBD2 (5 bases). Germline V CDR1 and CDR2: SGHTA, FQGNSA. With 1 base removed from V and 7 bases from J, the gap between germline ends came to 11 bases. CDR3 size: 14 residues.